This is a list of T cell receptor beta chains from one sample in a study of control samples from healthy donors and cancer patients. The table came from immunoSEQ multiplex PCR; TCRdb's copy has only in-frame clones and leaves some out. Counted here are about 75,000 clones, 90% to 95% occurring once; the ten biggest clones make up approximately 5.7%. Specimen: blood. The receptors come from a middle-aged woman in good health. Both conserved end residues are part of each CDR3. Each record gives: J gene, V gene, D gene, CDR3 protein. A D gene is named only where the DNA matches it firmly.

TRBJ1-5	TRBV19	NA	CASSPLDRGSNQPQHF
TRBJ2-5	TRBV5-1	TRBD2	CASSLGAGGPGETQYF
TRBJ2-1	TRBV9	NA	CASSHDIVNEQFF
TRBJ2-5	TRBV2	NA	CASSDRLGGGETQYF
TRBJ2-1	TRBV2	TRBD2	CASSKTLAGASNEQFF
TRBJ1-2	TRBV2	NA	CASSERSDGDGYTF
TRBJ2-1	TRBV27	NA	CASSLQSVPYNEQFF
TRBJ2-7	TRBV15	NA	CATSSPHRDLRIYEQYF
TRBJ2-3	TRBV29-1	NA	CSVHPGADTQYF
TRBJ1-2	TRBV9	NA	CASSRPVNGYTF
TRBJ2-7	TRBV7-9	NA	CASSLMGNDEQYF
TRBJ2-1	TRBV24-1	TRBD2	CATSEGAGTSGRYEQFF
TRBJ1-1	TRBV5-4	NA	CASGYRDSSVTEAFF
TRBJ1-5	TRBV6-2/TRBV6-3	NA	CASSPQGASNQPQHF
TRBJ1-1	TRBV2	NA	CASTGTLNTEAFF
TRBJ1-5	TRBV7-9	NA	CASSLGNGGLQPQHF
TRBJ1-2	TRBV5-1	TRBD1	CASSLEGQGISYGYTF
TRBJ1-2	TRBV2	NA	CASRNDGHGYTF
TRBJ2-7	TRBV27	NA	CASSSSQMGYEQYF
TRBJ2-3	TRBV6-5	NA	CASSYSGRSTTDTQYF
TRBJ2-7	TRBV25-1	NA	CASRGGLSSYEQYF
TRBJ2-1	TRBV5-1	NA	CASSLEGSAEQFF
TRBJ2-7	TRBV5-1	NA	CASSGGDSDYEQYF
TRBJ1-2	TRBV6-2/TRBV6-3	NA	CASSYSNDPLGYTF
TRBJ1-5	TRBV19	NA	CASRASSTGLQPQHF
TRBJ1-4	TRBV5-1	TRBD1	CASKIQGANEKLFF
TRBJ1-1	TRBV18	NA	CASSPRGVGRENTEAFF
TRBJ2-2	TRBV5-8	NA	CASSLVLGQWNTGELFF
TRBJ1-1	TRBV4-2	NA	CASSQGGMGTTEAFF
TRBJ2-1	TRBV29-1	TRBD2	CSVGTRLAGGLGDNEQFF
TRBJ2-5	TRBV2	NA	CASSVHREKETQYF
TRBJ2-7	TRBV6-2/TRBV6-3	NA	CASSYVGSYEQYF
TRBJ1-1	TRBV6-5	TRBD1	CASSSGRTGGTEAFF
TRBJ1-1	TRBV19	TRBD1	CASSTGTENTEAFF
TRBJ1-5	TRBV6-5	NA	CASGGGGGSNQPQHF
TRBJ1-4	TRBV7-6	TRBD1	CASSWDSSEKLFF
TRBJ2-1	TRBV6-5	TRBD2	CASSLRLAGVNEQFF
TRBJ2-1	TRBV10-1	NA	CASSESRVHEQFF
TRBJ2-1	TRBV6-5	TRBD2	CASSYRLAGNSEQFF
TRBJ1-3	TRBV6-5	NA	CASSYSYSGAGNTIYF